The 32 T cell receptor beta chains reported below all come from one sample, sequenced in a study of blood T cell repertoires in COVID-19. Sequencing was performed with immunoSEQ multiplex PCR; in TCRdb, only in-frame clones are kept and a portion is missing. The sample lists 150,000 to 190,000 clones; more than 65% were seen once. Sequencing used peripheral blood. The source of these receptors is a woman in her fifties or sixties with acute or convalescent COVID-19.

The chain joins TRBV5-1 to TRBJ1-4, with 9 bases aligning to TRBD1. From germline, CDR1 is SGHRS and CDR2 YFSETQ. CDR3 size: 17 residues. The V gene end was trimmed by 4 bases and the J gene end by 2 bases; junction bases not matched to a gene: 9. The CDR3 region is CASSDLKQGATNEKLFF. The DNA of the CDR3 is TGCGCCAGCAGCGATTTAAAACAGGGGGCGACTAATGAAAAACTGTTTTTT.

The chain has TRBV10-3 and TRBJ1-5; D gene ambiguous. This CDR3 has 14 amino acids. V dropped 2 bases and J dropped 4 bases, with 9 bases sitting between them. Germline-derived CDR1 and CDR2 are ENHRY and SYGVKD. This CDR3 is CAISEGPGNQPQHF. The CDR3 bases are TGTGCCATCAGTGAGGGTCCGGGGAATCAGCCCCAGCATTTT.

This clone came up a few times. This chain joins TRBV10-3 and TRBJ2-3; 14 nucleotides agree with TRBD2. V lost 8 bases and J lost 5; bases outside the gene matches: 6. The CDR3 has 15 residues. In germline, CDR1 is ENHRY, CDR2 SYGVKD. CDR3 residues: CAIGGLAGVEDTQYF. CDR3 in DNA: TGTGCCATCGGGGGACTAGCGGGGGTTGAAGATACGCAGTATTTT.

The V and J genes are TRBV18 and TRBJ2-5; maybe TRBD1 (5 bases). The CDR3 is made up of 15 amino acids. With 3 bases removed from V and 3 bases from J, the gap between germline ends came to 14 bases. Germline-derived CDR1 and CDR2 are KGHSH and LQKENI. The CDR3 spells CASSPVGRAEETQYF. The DNA of the CDR3 is TGTGCCAGCTCACCGGTCGGCAGGGCGGAAGAGACCCAGTACTTC.

The rearrangement links TRBV7-3 to TRBJ2-1; the match to TRBD2 covers 8 bases. J lost 6 bases, V lost 5 bases, and 6 bases had no gene match. The CDR3 covers 14 residues. CDR1 SGHTA and CDR2 FQGTGA come from the germline V gene. The CDR3 spells CASSPGGVRNEQFF. The CDR3 nucleotides are TGTGCCAGCAGCCCCGGGGGGGTTCGCAATGAGCAGTTCTTC.

This clone was seen a handful of times. The chain recombines TRBV4-2 with TRBJ1-3; D remains unclear. The V end lost 2 bases, the J end lost 4 bases, and 12 bases lay between the germline ends. CDR3 size: 15 residues. Germline V lookup: CDR1 LGHNA, CDR2 YNFKEQ. The CDR3 sequence: CASSQTTTTGNTIYF. The CDR3 DNA reads TGTGCCAGCAGCCAAACCACCACAACAGGAAACACCATATATTTT.

The chain has TRBV3-1 (or the pseudogene TRBV3-2) and TRBJ1-1; 7 nucleotides match TRBD1. Germline V CDR1 and CDR2: LGHDT, YNNKEL (reference sequence). This CDR3 is built from 14 residues. After removal of 4 bases from V and 3 bases from J, the junction contained 5 bases not matched to a gene. The CDR3 sequence is CASSPHGTDTEAFF. CDR3 in DNA: TGTGCCAGCAGCCCCCACGGGACAGACACTGAAGCTTTCTTT.

The V and J genes are TRBV28 and TRBJ1-4, with 8 bases that match TRBD1. The trim removed 6 bases at V and 8 bases at J, leaving 11 bases unmatched. The CDR3 covers 15 residues. CDR1 and CDR2 from the germline V gene are MDHEN and SYDVKM. The CDR3: CASRPSDRGAEKLFF. The CDR3 DNA sequence: TGTGCCAGCAGACCCTCAGACAGGGGTGCGGAAAAACTGTTTTTT.

This clone was observed once. The chain couples TRBV4-2 to TRBJ1-2, with D perhaps matching TRBD1 (6 bases). The CDR3 is 15 amino acids. V was trimmed by 0 bases and J by 7 bases, leaving 15 bases between them. CDR1 and CDR2 (germline): LGHNA, YNFKEQ. The CDR3 region has the DNA TGTGCCAGCAGCCAAGACGCAGGGGCCGGTGGTGGCTACACCTTC. It yields the protein CASSQDAGAGGGYTF.

The chain joins TRBV9 to TRBJ1-5, with D unclear. V dropped 1 base and J dropped 4 bases, with 6 bases sitting between them. The CDR3 extends over 13 amino acids. Looked up from germline, CDR1 is SGDLS and CDR2 is YYNGEE. The CDR3 reads CASSVSPNQPQHF. In DNA form, the CDR3 reads TGTGCCAGCAGCGTAAGCCCTAATCAGCCCCAGCATTTT. The full variable domain, completed using reference TRBV9 and TRBJ1-5, is DSGVTQTPKHLITATGQRVTLRCSPRSGDLSVYWYQQSLDQGLQFLIQYYNGEERAKGNILERFSAQQFPDLHSELNLSSLELGDSALYFCASSVSPNQPQHFGDGTRLSIL.

The rearrangement links TRBV19 to TRBJ2-7, with 11 bases aligning to TRBD1. CDR1 and CDR2 (germline): LNHDA, SQIVND (reference sequence). The CDR3 has 17 residues. Trimming removed 4 bases from V and 1 base from J; junction bases left unmatched: 9. CDR3 DNA: TGTGCCAGTAGTAGGACAGGGGGCTACACCAAATCCTACGAGCAGTACTTC. This sequence encodes CASSRTGGYTKSYEQYF.

This chain uses TRBV10-3 with TRBJ2-5; TRBD2 matches at 9 bases. Germline V gene data show CDR1 as ENHRY and CDR2 as SYGVKD. V was pared by 6 bases and J by 3 bases, with 2 bases of the junction left unmatched. The length of the CDR3 is 13 residues. The chain's CDR3 is CAIRVAGEETQYF. The CDR3 nucleotides read TGTGCCATCAGGGTAGCGGGAGAAGAGACCCAGTACTTC.

CDR3 bases: TGTGCCAGCAGCTCTCGGGACAGGGGCGGCGGGGAGCTGTTTTTT. Residues: CASSSRDRGGGELFF. The chain uses TRBV3-1 (or the pseudogene TRBV3-2) and TRBJ2-2; 10 bases line up with TRBD1. The CDR3 is 15 residues long. Germline V gene data show CDR1 as LGHDT and CDR2 as YNNKEL (reference sequence). V dropped 5 bases and J dropped 7; count of bases not matched to a gene: 7.

This chain links TRBV11-2 with TRBJ2-5, with no clear D. CDR1 and CDR2 from the germline V gene are SGHAT and FQNNGV. The V end lost 6 bases, the J end lost 1 base, and 9 bases lay between the germline ends. The length of the CDR3 is 13 residues. CDR3 nucleotide sequence: TGTGCCAGCAGTTCTCACATCCAAGAGACCCAGTACTTC. Translating gives CASSSHIQETQYF. The complete variable domain, with remaining parts taken from reference TRBV11-2 and TRBJ2-5, reads EAGVAQSPRYKIIEKRQSVAFWCNPISGHATLYWYQQILGQGPKLLIQFQNNGVVDDSQLPKDRFSAERLKGVDSTLKIQPAKLEDSAVYLCASSSHIQETQYFGPGTRLLVL.

About this clone itself: Because it lacks the conserved phenylalanine or tryptophan at the end, this CDR3 is likely a read error. The chain joins TRBV5-1 to TRBJ1-6; no firm D call. This CDR3 is built from 15 residues. The germline V gene encodes CDR1 SGHRS and CDR2 YFSETQ. Trimming left V 0 bases short and J 7 bases short, with 11 bases between. The CDR3 loop reads CASSLVGGSNSPLHL. The CDR3 nucleotides are TGCGCCAGCAGCTTGGTTGGAGGGAGCAATTCACCCCTCCACCTT.

V and J are TRBV18 and TRBJ2-1, with a weak D call TRBD2 (5 bases). The germline CDR1 and CDR2 sequences are KGHSH and LQKENI. The CDR3 is made up of 15 amino acids. V lost 6 bases and J lost 6, with 18 bases in between. CDR3 coding DNA: TGTGCCAGCTCTCCCCGCCGCCCAGAGGGCAATGAGCAGTTCTTC. Amino acids: CASSPRRPEGNEQFF.

J is TRBJ2-7 and V is TRBV19; 10 nucleotides match TRBD1. The CDR3 loop spans 15 amino acids. Trimming took 6 bases from V and 6 from J; bases not matched to a gene: 11. CDR1 is LNHDA, CDR2 SQIVND, per germline (reference sequence). The DNA of the CDR3 is TGTGCCAGTAGCGAAATGGGACAGGGGAGCGGCGAGCAGTACTTC. Translating gives CASSEMGQGSGEQYF.

DNA of the CDR3: TGTGCCAGCAGCTTGGAACAGTTCTATGGCTACACCTTC. As protein: CASSLEQFYGYTF. The chain has TRBV5-5 and TRBJ1-2; D is undetermined. Trimming cost V 0 bases and J 4 bases, with 7 bases left between them. Germline V CDR1 and CDR2: SGHKS, YYEKEE (reference sequence). The CDR3 contains 13 residues.

The chain is built from TRBV4-2 and TRBJ2-5; TRBD2 agrees at 8 bases. The length of the CDR3 is 18 residues. Germline CDR1 reads LGHNA; CDR2 reads YNFKEQ. The V and J ends lost 4 bases and 5 bases, in that order; junction bases with no gene match: 18. As DNA, the CDR3 is TGTGCCAGCAGCCCAACCCCGGGTATCGGGGGGGGCCACGAGACCCAGTACTTC. It is translated as CASSPTPGIGGGHETQYF.

This chain joins TRBV7-2 and TRBJ1-5; the D gene is possibly TRBD1 (6 bases). The CDR3 is 17 residues long. V dropped 1 base and J dropped 2 bases, with 15 bases sitting between them. The germline CDR1 and CDR2 sequences are SGHTA and FQGNSA. CDR3 amino acids: CASSLGGKAGGNQPQHF. In DNA form, the CDR3 reads TGTGCCAGCAGCTTAGGAGGGAAGGCAGGGGGCAATCAGCCCCAGCATTTT.

The chain is built from TRBV10-3 and TRBJ2-7; D perhaps matches TRBD1 (6 bases). CDR1 is ENHRY, CDR2 SYGVKD, per germline. The CDR3 runs 13 residues. Trimming took 6 bases from V and 2 from J, leaving 11 bases between them. The CDR3 DNA sequence: TGTGCCATCAGCCTTGGACAGACCTACGAGCAGTACTTC. Protein product: CAISLGQTYEQYF.

V gene TRBV2 combines with J gene TRBJ2-3; 9 bases are shared with TRBD2. The CDR3 loop spans 18 amino acids. The V and J ends lost 6 bases and 3 bases, in that order; junction bases with no gene match: 16. The germline V gene encodes CDR1 SNHLY and CDR2 FYNNEI. CDR3 protein: CASSASSSGVLLTDTQYF. Written as DNA, the CDR3 is TGTGCCAGCAGCGCCTCCTCTAGCGGGGTTCTCCTAACAGATACGCAGTATTTT.

The chain combines TRBV5-1 with TRBJ1-1, with D possibly being TRBD1 (6 bases). CDR3 length equals 14 residues. Germline V gene data show CDR1 as SGHRS and CDR2 as YFSETQ. Trimming took 0 bases from V and 6 from J, leaving 12 bases between them. CDR3 amino acids: CASSLDGGKPEAFF. DNA for the CDR3: TGCGCCAGCAGCTTGGATGGGGGCAAACCTGAAGCTTTCTTT.

The genes are TRBV18 and TRBJ2-3, with 12 bases fitting TRBD2. Germline V gives CDR1 KGHSH, CDR2 LQKENI. Germline trimming cut 0 bases from V and 2 bases from J; bases unmatched to any gene: 3. CDR3 size: 17 residues. The CDR3 protein is CASSPPTSGSPTDTQYF. The CDR3 region has the DNA TGTGCCAGCTCACCACCGACTAGCGGGAGCCCCACAGATACGCAGTATTTT.

The V and J genes are TRBV3-1 (or the pseudogene TRBV3-2) and TRBJ2-1; 8 nucleotides agree with TRBD1. CDR1 is LGHDT, CDR2 YNNKEL, per germline (reference sequence). The CDR3 consists of 18 residues. V was clipped by 4 bases and J by 2 bases; unmatched bases: 13. The CDR3 loop reads CASSRLRPRTGTYNEQFF. As DNA, the CDR3 is TGTGCCAGCAGCCGTCTACGGCCGCGGACAGGGACCTACAATGAGCAGTTCTTC.

This clone was counted only a few times. This chain uses TRBV19 with TRBJ1-2, with 8 positions matching TRBD1. The length of the CDR3 is 14 residues. The trim removed 3 bases at V and 3 bases at J, leaving 3 bases unmatched. Germline V gene sequence: CDR1 LNHDA, CDR2 SQIVND (reference sequence). The CDR3 DNA sequence: TGTGCCAGTAGTATTATGACAGGGGACTATGGCTACACCTTC. Encoded protein: CASSIMTGDYGYTF. Variable domain in full (rest from reference TRBV19 and TRBJ1-2): DGGITQSPKYLFRKEGQNVTLSCEQNLNHDAMYWYRQDPGQGLRLIYYSQIVNDFQKGDIAEGYSVSREKKESFPLTVTSAQKNPTAFYLCASSIMTGDYGYTFGSGTRLTVV.

This chain uses TRBV25-1 with TRBJ2-5; TRBD2 is a possible D gene (6 bases). V shed 7 bases and J shed 5 bases, with 14 bases lying between them. The CDR3 runs 13 residues. Germline V gene data show CDR1 as MGHDK and CDR2 as SYGVNS. This CDR3 is CASTPGGRETQYF. The CDR3 DNA is TGTGCCAGCACCCCCGGAGGGAGGGAGACCCAGTACTTC.

The V gene is TRBV5-6, the J gene TRBJ2-7, with TRBD1 matching over 7 bases. This CDR3 spans 16 amino acids. V dropped 2 bases and J dropped 1; count of bases not matched to a gene: 9. Germline-derived CDR1 and CDR2 are SGHDT and YYEEEE. This CDR3 is CASSFGYGRGSYEQYF. The CDR3, as DNA: TGTGCCAGCAGCTTCGGGTATGGCAGGGGGTCCTACGAGCAGTACTTC. Supplemented by reference TRBV5-6 and TRBJ2-7, the full variable domain reads DAGVTQSPTHLIKTRGQQVTLRCSPKSGHDTVSWYQQALGQGPQFIFQYYEEEERQRGNFPDRFSGHQFPNYSSELNVNALLLGDSALYLCASSFGYGRGSYEQYFGPGTRLTVT.

The J gene is TRBJ1-5, the V gene TRBV23-1; D not certain. TRBV23-1 is annotated as an ORF whose role is uncertain. V lost 2 bases, J lost 4 bases, and 15 bases lay in between. The CDR3 has 16 amino acids. Written as DNA, the CDR3 is TGCGCCAGCAGTCAACCGCCGGAGGACTTAAATCAGCCCCAGCATTTT. The encoded protein is CASSQPPEDLNQPQHF.

The V gene is TRBV5-4, the J gene TRBJ1-2; weak D call: TRBD1 (6 bases). CDR1 and CDR2 (germline): SGHNT, YYREEE (reference sequence). Trimming removed 3 bases from V and 8 bases from J, with 20 bases in between. The CDR3 length is 15 residues. The CDR3 sequence: CASSSRLTGPRGYTF. CDR3 bases: TGTGCCAGCAGCTCCCGATTGACAGGCCCCAGGGGCTACACCTTC.

CDR3 sequence reads: CASSPFSTGGSYEQYF. In DNA form, the CDR3 reads TGTGCCAGCTCACCCTTTTCGACAGGGGGCTCCTACGAGCAGTACTTC. The V call is TRBV18, the J call TRBJ2-7, with TRBD1 identical over 9 bases. This CDR3 is 16 amino acids long. Germline assignment: CDR1 KGHSH and CDR2 LQKENI. With 3 bases clipped from V and 0 bases from J, the junction kept 6 bases outside the gene matches.

The genes are TRBV28 and TRBJ2-7, with 8 bases aligning to TRBD1. The CDR3 sequence is 15 residues long. V was pared by 6 bases and J by 1 base, with 8 bases of the junction left unmatched. Germline CDR1 reads MDHEN; CDR2 reads SYDVKM. The CDR3 reads CASSAQGALSYEQYF. The CDR3, as DNA: TGTGCCAGCAGCGCCCAGGGGGCCCTATCCTACGAGCAGTACTTC. The entire variable domain, with the rest obtained from reference TRBV28 and TRBJ2-7, is as follows: DVKVTQSSRYLVKRTGEKVFLECVQDMDHENMFWYRQDPGLGLRLIYFSYDVKMKEKGDIPEGYSVSREKKERFSLILESASTNQTSMYLCASSAQGALSYEQYFGPGTRLTVT.